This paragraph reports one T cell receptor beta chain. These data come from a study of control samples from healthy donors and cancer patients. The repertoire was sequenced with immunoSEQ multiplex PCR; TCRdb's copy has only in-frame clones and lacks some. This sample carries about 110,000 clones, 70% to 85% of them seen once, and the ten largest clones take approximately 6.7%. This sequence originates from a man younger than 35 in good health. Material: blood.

The CDR3 bases are TGTGCCAGCAGTTCATATTGGAGGAACACCGGGGAGCTGTTTTTT. Protein: CASSSYWRNTGELFF. V and J are TRBV27 and TRBJ2-2, with D hard to call. V dropped 4 bases and J dropped 1 base, with 10 bases sitting between them. The CDR3 is 15 amino acids. Germline CDR1 MNHEY, CDR2 SMNVEV (reference sequence).